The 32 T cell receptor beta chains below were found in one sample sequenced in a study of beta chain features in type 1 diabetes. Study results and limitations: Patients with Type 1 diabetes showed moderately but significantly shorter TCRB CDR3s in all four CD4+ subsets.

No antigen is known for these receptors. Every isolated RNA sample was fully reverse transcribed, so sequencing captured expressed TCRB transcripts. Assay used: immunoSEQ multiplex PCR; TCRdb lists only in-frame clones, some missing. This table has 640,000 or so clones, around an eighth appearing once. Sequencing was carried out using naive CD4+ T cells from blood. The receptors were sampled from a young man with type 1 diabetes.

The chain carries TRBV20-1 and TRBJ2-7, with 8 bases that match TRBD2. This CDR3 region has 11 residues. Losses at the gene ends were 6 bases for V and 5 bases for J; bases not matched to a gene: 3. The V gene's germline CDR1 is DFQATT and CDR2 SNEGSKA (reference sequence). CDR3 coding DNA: TGCAGTGCCCTCGGGAGGGACGAGCAGTACTTC. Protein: CSALGRDEQYF.

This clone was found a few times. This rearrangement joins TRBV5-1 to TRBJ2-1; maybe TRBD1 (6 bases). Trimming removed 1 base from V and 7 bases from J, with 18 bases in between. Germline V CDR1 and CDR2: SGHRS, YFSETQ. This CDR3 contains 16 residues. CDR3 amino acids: CASSLWGPGTLNEQFF. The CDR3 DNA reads TGCGCCAGCAGCTTGTGGGGGCCCGGGACATTGAATGAGCAGTTCTTC.

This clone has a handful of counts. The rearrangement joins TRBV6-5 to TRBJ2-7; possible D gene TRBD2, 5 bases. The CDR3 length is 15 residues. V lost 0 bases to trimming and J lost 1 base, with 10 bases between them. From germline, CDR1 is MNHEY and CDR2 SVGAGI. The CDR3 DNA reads TGTGCCAGCAGTTACTCTACGGGGTATTCCTACGAGCAGTACTTC. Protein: CASSYSTGYSYEQYF.

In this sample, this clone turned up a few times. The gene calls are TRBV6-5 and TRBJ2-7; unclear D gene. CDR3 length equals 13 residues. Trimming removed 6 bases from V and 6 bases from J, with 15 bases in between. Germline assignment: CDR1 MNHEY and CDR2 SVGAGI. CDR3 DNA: TGTGCCAGCAGCTCCGTTGGTGGGGTCGAGCAGTACTTC. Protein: CASSSVGGVEQYF.

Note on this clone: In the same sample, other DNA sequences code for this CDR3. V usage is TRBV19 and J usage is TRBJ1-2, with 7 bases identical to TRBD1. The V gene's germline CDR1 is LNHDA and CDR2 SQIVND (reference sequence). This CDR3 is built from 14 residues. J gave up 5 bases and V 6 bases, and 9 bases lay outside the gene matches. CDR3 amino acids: CASRTGTVPYGYTF. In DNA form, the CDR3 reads TGTGCCAGTAGAACAGGGACAGTTCCGTATGGCTACACCTTC.

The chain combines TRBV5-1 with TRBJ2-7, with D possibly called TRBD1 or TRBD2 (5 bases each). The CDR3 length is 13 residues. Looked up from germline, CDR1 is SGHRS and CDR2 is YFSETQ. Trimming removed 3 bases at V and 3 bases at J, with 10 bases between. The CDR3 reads CASSWDVSYEQYF. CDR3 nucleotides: TGCGCCAGCAGCTGGGACGTCAGCTACGAGCAGTACTTC.

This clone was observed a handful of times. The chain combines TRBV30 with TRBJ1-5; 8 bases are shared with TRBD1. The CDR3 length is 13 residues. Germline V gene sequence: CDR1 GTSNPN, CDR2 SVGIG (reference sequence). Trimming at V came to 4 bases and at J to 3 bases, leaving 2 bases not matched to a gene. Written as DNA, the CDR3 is TGTGCCTGGAACAGGGGGTCCAATCAGCCCCAGCATTTT. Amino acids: CAWNRGSNQPQHF.

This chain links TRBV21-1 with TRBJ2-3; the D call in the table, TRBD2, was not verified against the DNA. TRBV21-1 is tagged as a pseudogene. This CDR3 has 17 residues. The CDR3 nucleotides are TGTGCCAGCAGCAAAGAGAGCGGGGGAACTAGCACAGATACGCAGTATTTT. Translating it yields CASSKESGGTSTDTQYF.

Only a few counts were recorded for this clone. In nucleotides, the CDR3 is TGTGCCAGCAGCTTACAAGGCACAGCCAACACTGAAGCTTTCTTT. Translated: CASSLQGTANTEAFF. This chain connects TRBV7-9 to TRBJ1-1; D unclear. The CDR3 runs to 15 residues. Trimming shortened V by 2 bases and J by 2 bases, and 12 bases separated the two germline ends. CDR1 is SEHNR and CDR2 is FQNEAQ in the germline V gene (reference sequence).

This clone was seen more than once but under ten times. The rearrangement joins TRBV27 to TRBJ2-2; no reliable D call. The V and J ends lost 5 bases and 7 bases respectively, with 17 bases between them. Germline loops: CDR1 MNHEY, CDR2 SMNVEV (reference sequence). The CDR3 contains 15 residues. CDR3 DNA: TGTGCCAGCAGTCCACGGCCGGTCTTGAGCGGGGAGCTGTTTTTT. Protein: CASSPRPVLSGELFF.

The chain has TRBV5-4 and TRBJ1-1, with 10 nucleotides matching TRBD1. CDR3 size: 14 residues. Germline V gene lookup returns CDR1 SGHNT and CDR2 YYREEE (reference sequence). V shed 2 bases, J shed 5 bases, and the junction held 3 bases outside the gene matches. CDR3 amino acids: CASSFRDRGTEAFF. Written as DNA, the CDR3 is TGTGCCAGCAGCTTCCGGGACAGGGGTACTGAAGCTTTCTTT.

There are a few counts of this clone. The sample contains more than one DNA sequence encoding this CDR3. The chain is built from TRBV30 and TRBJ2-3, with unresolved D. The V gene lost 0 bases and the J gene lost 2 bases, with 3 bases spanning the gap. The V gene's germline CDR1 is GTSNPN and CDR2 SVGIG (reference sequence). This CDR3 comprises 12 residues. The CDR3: CAWSVPTDTQYF. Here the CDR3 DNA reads TGTGCCTGGAGTGTACCCACAGATACGCAGTATTTT.

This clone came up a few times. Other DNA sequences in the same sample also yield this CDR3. The CDR3 region has the DNA TGCAGCGTGACAGGTACCCAAGAGACCCAGTACTTC. Translated, it gives CSVTGTQETQYF. This chain links TRBV29-1 with TRBJ2-5, with D possibly matching TRBD1 (6 bases). The CDR3 covers 12 residues. Germline V gene lookup returns CDR1 SQVTM and CDR2 ANQGSEA. V lost 6 bases and J lost 1, with 9 bases in between.

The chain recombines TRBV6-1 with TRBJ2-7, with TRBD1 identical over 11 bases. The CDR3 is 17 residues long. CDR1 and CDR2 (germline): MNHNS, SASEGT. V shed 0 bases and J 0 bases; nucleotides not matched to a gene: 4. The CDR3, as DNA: TGTGCCAGCAGTGAAGCGTTTGGGACAGGGGGCTCCTACGAGCAGTACTTC. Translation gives CASSEAFGTGGSYEQYF.

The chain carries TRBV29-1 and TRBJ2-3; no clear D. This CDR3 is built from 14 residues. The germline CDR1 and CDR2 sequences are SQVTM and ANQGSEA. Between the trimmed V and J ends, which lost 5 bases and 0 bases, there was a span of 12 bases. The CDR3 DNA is TGCAGCGTTCATGACGGTGCTAGCACAGATACGCAGTATTTT. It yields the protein CSVHDGASTDTQYF.

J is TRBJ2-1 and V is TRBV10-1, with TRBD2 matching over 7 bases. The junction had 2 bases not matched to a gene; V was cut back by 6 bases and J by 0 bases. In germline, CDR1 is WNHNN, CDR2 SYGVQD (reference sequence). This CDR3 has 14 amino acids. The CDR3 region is CASSGGSSYNEQFF. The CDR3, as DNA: TGCGCCAGCAGCGGGGGGAGCTCCTACAATGAGCAGTTCTTC.

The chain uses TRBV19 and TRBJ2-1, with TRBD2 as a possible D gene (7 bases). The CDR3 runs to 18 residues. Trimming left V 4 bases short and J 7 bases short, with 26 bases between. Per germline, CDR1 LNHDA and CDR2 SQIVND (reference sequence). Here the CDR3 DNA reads TGTGCCAGTAGTAGCGGGGGCTCTGGAGATGGAGTGCATAATGAGCAGTTCTTC. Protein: CASSSGGSGDGVHNEQFF. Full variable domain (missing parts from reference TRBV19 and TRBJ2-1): DGGITQSPKYLFRKEGQNVTLSCEQNLNHDAMYWYRQDPGQGLRLIYYSQIVNDFQKGDIAEGYSVSREKKESFPLTVTSAQKNPTAFYLCASSSGGSGDGVHNEQFFGPGTRLTVL.

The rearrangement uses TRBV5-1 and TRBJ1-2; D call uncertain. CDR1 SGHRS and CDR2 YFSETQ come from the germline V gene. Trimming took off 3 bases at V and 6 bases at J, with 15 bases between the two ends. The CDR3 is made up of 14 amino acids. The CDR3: CASSYGREWNGYTF. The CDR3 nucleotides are TGCGCCAGCAGCTATGGGAGGGAGTGGAATGGCTACACCTTC.

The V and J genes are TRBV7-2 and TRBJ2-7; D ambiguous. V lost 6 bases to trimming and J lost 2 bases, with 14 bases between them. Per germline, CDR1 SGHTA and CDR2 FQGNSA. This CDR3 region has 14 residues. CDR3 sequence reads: CASSLDRWTYEQYF. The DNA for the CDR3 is TGTGCCAGCAGTCTAGATCGCTGGACCTACGAGCAGTACTTC.

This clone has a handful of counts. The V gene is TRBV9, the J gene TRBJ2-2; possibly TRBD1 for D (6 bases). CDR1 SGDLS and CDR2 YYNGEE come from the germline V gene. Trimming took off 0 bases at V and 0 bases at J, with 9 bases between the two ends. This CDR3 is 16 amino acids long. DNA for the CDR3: TGTGCCAGCAGCGTAGCGGACAGTTCGAACACCGGGGAGCTGTTTTTT. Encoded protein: CASSVADSSNTGELFF.

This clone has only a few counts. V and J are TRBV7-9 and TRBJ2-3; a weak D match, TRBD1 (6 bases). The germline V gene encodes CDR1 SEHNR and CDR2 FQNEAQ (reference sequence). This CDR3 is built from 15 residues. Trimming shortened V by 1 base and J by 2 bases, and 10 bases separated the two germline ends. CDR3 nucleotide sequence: TGTGCCAGCAGCTTAGAGGGGGAACCCACAGATACGCAGTATTTT. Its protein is CASSLEGEPTDTQYF. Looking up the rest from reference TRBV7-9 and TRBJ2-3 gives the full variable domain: DTGVSQNPRHKITKRGQNVTFRCDPISEHNRLYWYRQTLGQGPEFLTYFQNEAQLEKSRLLSDRFSAERPKGSFSTLEIQRTEQGDSAMYLCASSLEGEPTDTQYFGPGTRLTVL.

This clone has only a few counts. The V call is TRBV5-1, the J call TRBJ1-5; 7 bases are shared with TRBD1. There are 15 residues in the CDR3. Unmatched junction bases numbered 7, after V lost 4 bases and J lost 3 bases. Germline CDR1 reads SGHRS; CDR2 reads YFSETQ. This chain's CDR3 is CASSLGTENNQPQHF. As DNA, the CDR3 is TGCGCCAGCAGCCTAGGGACAGAGAACAATCAGCCCCAGCATTTT.

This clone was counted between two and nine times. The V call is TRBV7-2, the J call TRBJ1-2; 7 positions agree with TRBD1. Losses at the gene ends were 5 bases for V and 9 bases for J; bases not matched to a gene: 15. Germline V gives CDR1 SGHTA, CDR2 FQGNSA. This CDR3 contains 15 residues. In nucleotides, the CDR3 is TGTGCCAGCAGCCGTTGGGACAGCCTAGCAGATCGCTACACCTTC. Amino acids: CASSRWDSLADRYTF.

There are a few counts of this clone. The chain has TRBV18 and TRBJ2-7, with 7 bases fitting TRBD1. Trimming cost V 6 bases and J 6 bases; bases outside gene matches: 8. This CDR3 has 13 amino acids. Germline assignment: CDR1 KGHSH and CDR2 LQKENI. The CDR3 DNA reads TGTGCCAGCTCCGAAGACAGGGACCGCGAGCAGTACTTC. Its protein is CASSEDRDREQYF.

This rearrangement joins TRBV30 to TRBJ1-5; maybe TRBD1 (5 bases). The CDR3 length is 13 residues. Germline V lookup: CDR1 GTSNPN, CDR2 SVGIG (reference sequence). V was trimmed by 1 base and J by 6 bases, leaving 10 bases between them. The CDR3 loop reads CAWSGQSGQPQHF. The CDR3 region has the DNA TGTGCCTGGAGTGGACAGAGCGGTCAGCCCCAGCATTTT.

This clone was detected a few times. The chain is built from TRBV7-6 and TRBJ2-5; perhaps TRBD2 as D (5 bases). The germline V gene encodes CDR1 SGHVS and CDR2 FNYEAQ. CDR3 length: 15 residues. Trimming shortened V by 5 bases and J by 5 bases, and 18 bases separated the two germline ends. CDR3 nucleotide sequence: TGTGCCAGCAGCAATCCGGGCCTAACGGGGGAGACCCAGTACTTC. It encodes CASSNPGLTGETQYF. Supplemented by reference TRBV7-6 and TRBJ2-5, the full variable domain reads GAGVSQSPRYKVTKRGQDVALRCDPISGHVSLYWYRQALGQGPEFLTYFNYEAQQDKSGLPNDRFSAERPEGSISTLTIQRTEQRDSAMYRCASSNPGLTGETQYFGPGTRLLVL.

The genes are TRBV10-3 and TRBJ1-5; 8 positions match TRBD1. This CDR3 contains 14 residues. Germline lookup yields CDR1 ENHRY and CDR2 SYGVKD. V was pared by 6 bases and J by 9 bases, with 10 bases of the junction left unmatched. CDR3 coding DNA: TGTGCCATCAGGGTGGACAGGGCAGGGTCGCCCCAGCATTTT. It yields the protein CAIRVDRAGSPQHF.

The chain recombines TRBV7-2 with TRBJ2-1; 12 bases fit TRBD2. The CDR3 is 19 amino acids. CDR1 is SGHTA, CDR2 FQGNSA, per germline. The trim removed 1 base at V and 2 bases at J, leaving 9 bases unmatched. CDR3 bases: TGTGCCAGCAGCTTAGTGAGTGTGGCTAGCGGGGGGGCCTACAATGAGCAGTTCTTC. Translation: CASSLVSVASGGAYNEQFF.

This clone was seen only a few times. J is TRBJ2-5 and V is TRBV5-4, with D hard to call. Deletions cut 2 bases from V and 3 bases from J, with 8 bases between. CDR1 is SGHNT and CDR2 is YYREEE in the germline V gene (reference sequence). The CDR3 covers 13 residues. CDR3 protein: CASSFSSEETQYF. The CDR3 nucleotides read TGTGCCAGCAGCTTCTCCAGCGAAGAGACCCAGTACTTC. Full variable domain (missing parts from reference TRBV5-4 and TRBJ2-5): ETGVTQSPTHLIKTRGQQVTLRCSSQSGHNTVSWYQQALGQGPQFIFQYYREEENGRGNFPPRFSGLQFPNYSSELNVNALELDDSALYLCASSFSSEETQYFGPGTRLLVL.

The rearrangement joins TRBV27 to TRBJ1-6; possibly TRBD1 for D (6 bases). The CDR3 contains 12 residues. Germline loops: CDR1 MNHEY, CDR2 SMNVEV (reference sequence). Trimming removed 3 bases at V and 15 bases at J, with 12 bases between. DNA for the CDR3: TGTGCCAGCAGTTTTGGGGGCGGGCTCCTCCACTTT. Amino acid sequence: CASSFGGGLLHF.

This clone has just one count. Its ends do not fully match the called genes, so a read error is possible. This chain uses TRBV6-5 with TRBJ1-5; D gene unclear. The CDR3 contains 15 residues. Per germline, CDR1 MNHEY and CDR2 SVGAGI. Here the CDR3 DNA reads TGTGCCAGCAGTTACTCGTATAATAGCGATCAGCCCCAGCATTTT. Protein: CASSYSYNSDQPQHF.

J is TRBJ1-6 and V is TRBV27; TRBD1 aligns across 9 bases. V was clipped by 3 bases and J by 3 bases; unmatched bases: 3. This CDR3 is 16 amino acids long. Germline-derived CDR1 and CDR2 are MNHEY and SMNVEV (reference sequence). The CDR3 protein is CASSFGQGLYNSPLHF. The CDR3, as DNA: TGTGCCAGCAGTTTCGGACAGGGGCTCTATAATTCACCCCTCCACTTT.